This TCR beta chain is from a study of T cell clonality in common variable immunodeficiency (dated by TCRdb to between 2015 and 2016). Standard criteria were used to diagnose CVID, namely serum IgG, IgA and/or IgM reduced below the normal range together with specific antibody deficiency. The CVID group comprised 40 to 50 subjects, 15 or so female and 30 or so male, aged roughly 8 to 65 years with a mean age of around 40. Both CVID patients and healthy controls were predominantly of Caucasian heritage. At the time of study participation, every CVID subject had been on replacement immunoglobulin therapy for one year or longer. No CVID subject was ill or taking immunomodulatory or immunosuppressive medication when blood was collected. Heparinized peripheral whole blood samples of about 5 to 8 ml were collected from each donor. Genomic DNA from adults with common variable immune deficiency (CVID) and from healthy adult controls was the source for sequencing TCRbeta CDR3 repertoires. To isolate peripheral blood mononuclear cells, diluted blood was subjected to density centrifugation over Hypaque 1077 or Ficoll-Paque. Genomic DNA was obtained from unsorted mononuclear cells using either Qiagen column purification or a centrifugation-based method.

This clone was recorded at least ten times. The antigen this receptor binds is unknown. The CDR3 end is not reached by the read, which stops 3 residues before it; the germline J gene fills it in. From the cysteine up to the phenylalanine, the CDR3 has a length of 13 residues. Part of the CDR3 DNA is given, 30 bases translated from base 1. CDR1 SGHDT and CDR2 YYEEEE were looked up in the germline V gene. V sheds 3 bases and J sheds 3 bases, leaving 6 bases between their ends. Overall study results and their limits: CVID TCRbeta sequences were reported to have fewer deletions and N-nucleotide insertions and to lack highly modified clones with 13 or more V deletions. Although equal DNA input was used, an average of about 85,000 unique sequences per sample was obtained for controls, compared with some 30,000 for CVID samples. Increased TCRbeta clonality was found in CVID subjects compared with healthy controls (t-test p = 0.018), with the increase being most characteristic of about a third of subjects. The authors noted that sequencing repertoires of T cell subpopulations would be needed to clarify what caused the increased clonality in CVID. Correlations between repertoire features and clinical complications were limited by patient heterogeneity within the CVID cohort. CVID subjects shared fewer TCRbeta clones with each other than healthy controls did (p < 0.0001).

Equivalent amounts of genomic DNA from CVID and control samples were used as sequencing input. For every sample, a 60 bp segment covering the rearranged TCRbeta CDR3 region was amplified and then sequenced. The immunoSEQ assay, a bias-corrected multiplex PCR combined with high-throughput sequencing, was used to amplify TCRbeta. The study's processing was this. Every unique nucleotide sequence was considered a clone and was annotated with V, D and J genes, copy number and frequency. Sequences were labeled productive if in frame, and non-productive if out of frame or containing stop codons. As previously described, clonality was calculated on the basis of Shannon's entropy. The predicted amino acid sequences of productive clones were used to derive mean CDR3 Kyte-Doolittle hydropathy. Using the R hclust function, scaled V gene usage was clustered hierarchically with Manhattan distance and complete linkage. To assess clone sharing by CDR3 amino acid sequence, 12 repertoires per group were resampled over 100 rounds. The repertoires were searched for about 70 published EBV-specific TCRbeta sequences and 245 published CMV-specific TCRbeta sequences. A couple of CVID samples that yielded fewer than 10,000 sequences were excluded from the analysis, so 42 CVID repertoires were retained. TCRdb carries this immuneACCESS record with in-frame sequences only. Its versions omit some clonotypes, under half of them owing to an unresolved V gene in the studies checked, with the rest unexplained. The DNA gave D and trimming, while V, J and clone size come from that table. With about 32,000 clones recorded, this sample contains no clone counted only once. Around 5% of the sample belongs to the ten largest clones.

The source of this sequence is a human donor with common variable immunodeficiency. This receptor chain uses TRBV5-6 and TRBJ2-2, with no D gene named confidently. The sample taken for sequencing was peripheral blood mononuclear cells. The CDR3 protein is CASSWAHTGELFF. CDR3 DNA, as far as it was read: TGTGCCAGCAGCTGGGCCCACACCGGGGAG.